These T cell receptor beta chains were read from a single sample in a study of T cell repertoires in cytomegalovirus infection. A single record per CDR3 protein comes from TCRdb applying MiXCR to the reads. The sample consists of roughly 320,000 distinct CDR3 sequences, around a tenth of them appearing once. The sample was PBMCs. These receptors all stem from a human donor in good health (CMV status not recorded). Some clones in this sample may be carry-over from other donors' samples. The CDR3 runs from the conserved cysteine through the conserved F or W. A D gene is named only where the DNA matches it firmly. Rows may omit the clone size; those that give it use once, few, many or a size class.

D gene: TRBD2; V gene: TRBV20-1; clone size: many; J gene: TRBJ2-7; CDR3 DNA: TGCAGTGCTAGAGATGATGGCGGGGGGGCTAAATTGCTCAACGAGCAGTACTTC; CDR3 protein: CSARDDGGGAKLLNEQYF
D gene: TRBD1; V gene: TRBV5-1; clone size: NA; J gene: TRBJ1-1; CDR3 DNA: TGCGCCAGCAGCAGGGGACAGGGTACCACTGAAGCTTTCTTT; CDR3 protein: CASSRGQGTTEAFF
D gene: NA; V gene: TRBV12-3/TRBV12-4; clone size: many; J gene: TRBJ1-1; CDR3 DNA: TGTGCCAGCAGTTCGCGGACAGACATGAACACTGAAGCTTTCTTT; CDR3 protein: CASSSRTDMNTEAFF
D gene: NA; V gene: TRBV15; clone size: few; J gene: TRBJ1-1; CDR3 DNA: TGTGCCACCAGCCTTTCGCCTATGAACACTGAAGCTTTCTTT; CDR3 protein: CATSLSPMNTEAFF
D gene: NA; V gene: TRBV7-2; clone size: many; J gene: TRBJ1-6; CDR3 DNA: TGTGCCAGCAGCGCCAACAGGGCTGGGGGTTCACCCCTCCACTTT; CDR3 protein: CASSANRAGGSPLHF
D gene: TRBD1; V gene: TRBV7-8; clone size: many; J gene: TRBJ1-3; CDR3 DNA: TGTGCCAGCAGGAACAGCAGGGGACAGCCTGGAAACACCATATATTTT; CDR3 protein: CASRNSRGQPGNTIYF
D gene: TRBD2; V gene: TRBV12-3/TRBV12-4; clone size: many; J gene: TRBJ2-2; CDR3 DNA: TGTGCCAGCAATAAACGCGGGGGAGGGGTCACCGGGGAGCTGTTTTTT; CDR3 protein: CASNKRGGGVTGELFF
D gene: NA; V gene: TRBV7-2; clone size: NA; J gene: TRBJ1-3; CDR3 DNA: TGTGCCAGCAGCTTGCGATTTATCTCTGGAAACACCATATATTTT; CDR3 protein: CASSLRFISGNTIYF
D gene: NA; V gene: TRBV7-6; clone size: many; J gene: TRBJ2-5; CDR3 DNA: TGTGCCAGCAGCGGCCGCTCAGGGGAGCCGCCAGAGACCCAGTACTTC; CDR3 protein: CASSGRSGEPPETQYF
D gene: NA; V gene: TRBV6-1; clone size: few; J gene: TRBJ2-7; CDR3 DNA: TGTGCCAGCAGTGCTTCAGGGGTCCTCGTCTCCTACGAGCAGTACTTC; CDR3 protein: CASSASGVLVSYEQYF
D gene: NA; V gene: TRBV7-2; clone size: few; J gene: TRBJ2-7; CDR3 DNA: TGTGCCAGCAGCCCCCCCGTTAGCTCCTACGAGCAGTACTTC; CDR3 protein: CASSPPVSSYEQYF
D gene: TRBD2; V gene: TRBV7-2; clone size: many; J gene: TRBJ2-3; CDR3 DNA: TGTGCCAGCAGCTTTATAAGGGCGAGCAGAGCGGGAGCCGGGGATACGCAGTATTTT; CDR3 protein: CASSFIRASRAGAGDTQYF
D gene: NA; V gene: TRBV18; clone size: few; J gene: TRBJ2-2; CDR3 DNA: TGTGCCAGCTCACCAGAGATTCAGGGGCCGAGAACCGGGGAGCTGTTTTTT; CDR3 protein: CASSPEIQGPRTGELFF
D gene: NA; V gene: TRBV7-9; clone size: NA; J gene: TRBJ2-3; CDR3 DNA: TGTGCCAGCAGCTTAGACAGGATGGCAGATACGCAGTATTTT; CDR3 protein: CASSLDRMADTQYF
D gene: TRBD1; V gene: TRBV7-2; clone size: many; J gene: TRBJ2-7; CDR3 DNA: TGTGCCAGCAGCTTAGACAGGGGATTGTACGAGCAGTACTTC; CDR3 protein: CASSLDRGLYEQYF
D gene: TRBD1; V gene: TRBV4-3; clone size: many; J gene: TRBJ2-4; CDR3 DNA: TGCGCCAGCAGCCAAGCTTCGACCCCGAGGACAGGGGAAGAGGGCAAAAACATTCAGTACTTC; CDR3 protein: CASSQASTPRTGEEGKNIQYF
D gene: NA; V gene: TRBV7-2; clone size: many; J gene: TRBJ2-5; CDR3 DNA: TGTGCCAGCAGCTTAGGCGGGACGTACCAAGAGACCCAGTACTTC; CDR3 protein: CASSLGGTYQETQYF
D gene: NA; V gene: TRBV6-4; clone size: NA; J gene: TRBJ2-5; CDR3 DNA: TGTGCCAGCAGTGACGAAGTGGAAAGCGCCCAGTACTTC; CDR3 protein: CASSDEVESAQYF
D gene: TRBD1; V gene: TRBV12-3/TRBV12-4; clone size: many; J gene: TRBJ2-7; CDR3 DNA: TGTGCCAGCACTACGACAGGGGGCCGATACGAGCAGTACTTC; CDR3 protein: CASTTTGGRYEQYF
D gene: NA; V gene: TRBV4-3; clone size: many; J gene: TRBJ2-1; CDR3 DNA: TGCGCCAGCAGCCAGACTACTAGTAATCGGCAGTTCTTC; CDR3 protein: CASSQTTSNRQFF
D gene: TRBD1; V gene: TRBV7-6; clone size: many; J gene: TRBJ2-1; CDR3 DNA: TGTGCCAGCAGCTCTACTTGGGACAGGGGGCCTAATGAGCAGTTCTTC; CDR3 protein: CASSSTWDRGPNEQFF
D gene: NA; V gene: TRBV4-2; clone size: few; J gene: TRBJ2-5; CDR3 DNA: TGTGCCAGCAGCCGAAACCCAAGCATGGTGGAGACCCAGTACTTC; CDR3 protein: CASSRNPSMVETQYF
D gene: NA; V gene: TRBV5-1; clone size: NA; J gene: TRBJ1-1; CDR3 DNA: TGCGCCAGCAGCACCTTGGGAGGGAGCACTGAAGCTTTCTTT; CDR3 protein: CASSTLGGSTEAFF
D gene: TRBD1; V gene: TRBV7-2; clone size: many; J gene: TRBJ1-2; CDR3 DNA: TGTGCCATTAGGACAGGGGCAGTATTGTATGGCTACACCTTC; CDR3 protein: CAIRTGAVLYGYTF